This passage covers 11 T cell receptor beta chains from one sample sequenced in a study of molecular identifiers for immune sequencing clone quantification. One entry per CDR3 protein, called by TCRdb with MiXCR from the PCR reads. The table lists fewer than 350,000 distinct CDR3 sequences, roughly 23% of them singletons. The sequenced material came from naive CD8+ T cells from blood, with Jurkat cell RNA spiked in. Subset of the sample: FACS-sorted CD8+CD4-CCR7+CD45RA+ naive T cells. These receptors originate from a human donor in good health. Some libraries in this study had Jurkat cell RNA spiked in.

This chain uses TRBV9 with TRBJ2-5, with 8 bases identical to TRBD2. Germline CDR1 SGDLS, CDR2 YYNGEE. The CDR3 consists of 15 residues. The junction had 10 bases not matched to a gene; V was cut back by 4 bases and J by 5 bases. DNA for the CDR3: TGTGCCAGCAGCTCCACTAGCGGCCCTGGGGAGACCCAGTACTTC. It is translated as CASSSTSGPGETQYF. Complete variable domain (other parts from reference TRBV9 and TRBJ2-5): DSGVTQTPKHLITATGQRVTLRCSPRSGDLSVYWYQQSLDQGLQFLIQYYNGEERAKGNILERFSAQQFPDLHSELNLSSLELGDSALYFCASSSTSGPGETQYFGPGTRLLVL.

A word on this clonotype: Being one base from a much bigger clone, this may be a read error. The chain has TRBV5-1 and TRBJ2-1; 8 bases agree with TRBD1. Germline V gene data show CDR1 as SGHRS and CDR2 as YFSETQ. This CDR3 contains 15 residues. As DNA, the CDR3 is TGCCCCAGCAGAGAGGACAGGGACTCCTACAATGAGCAGTTCTTC. It translates to CPSREDRDSYNEQFF.

This clonotype was found a few times. The chain employs TRBV7-8 and TRBJ2-7, with D perhaps TRBD2 (5 bases). Germline CDR1 and CDR2: SGHVS and FQNEAQ. CDR3 length: 12 residues. V lost 1 base, J lost 11 bases, and 12 bases lay in between. The CDR3 spells CASSLVEGHKYF. The DNA of the CDR3 is TGTGCCAGCAGCTTAGTAGAGGGTCATAAGTACTTC.

The chain employs TRBV14 and TRBJ2-5; 8 bases align to TRBD1. The CDR3 is 15 residues long. The germline CDR1 and CDR2 sequences are SGHDN and FVKESK. With V trimmed by 4 bases and J by 6 bases, 10 bases remained unmatched. CDR3 residues: CASSLRQGPKQTQYF. Written as DNA, the CDR3 is TGTGCCAGCAGCCTCAGACAGGGGCCCAAACAGACCCAGTACTTC.

About this clonotype: One end of the junction varies from germline; a read error may be responsible. V gene TRBV30 combines with J gene TRBJ2-1, with 13 positions matching TRBD2. The length of the CDR3 is 15 residues. CDR1 is GTSNPN and CDR2 is SVGIG in the germline V gene (reference sequence). This CDR3 reads CACSGTSGGANEQFF. The CDR3 region has the DNA TGTGCCTGTAGTGGAACTAGCGGGGGGGCCAATGAGCAGTTCTTC.

There are many counts of this clonotype. V is TRBV28 and J is TRBJ2-7; a possible D gene is TRBD1 (6 bases). The germline CDR1 and CDR2 sequences are MDHEN and SYDVKM. This CDR3 spans 12 amino acids. V was trimmed by 4 bases and J by 6 bases, leaving 10 bases between them. The CDR3 nucleotides are TGTGCCAGCAGTTACACAGGGCGCGAGCAGTACTTC. It translates to CASSYTGREQYF. Combining the CDR3 with reference TRBV28 and TRBJ2-7 gives the whole variable domain DVKVTQSSRYLVKRTGEKVFLECVQDMDHENMFWYRQDPGLGLRLIYFSYDVKMKEKGDIPEGYSVSREKKERFSLILESASTNQTSMYLCASSYTGREQYFGPGTRLTVT.

J is TRBJ2-3 and V is TRBV30; 7 bases map to TRBD1. The CDR3 runs to 15 residues. V shed 3 bases, J shed 0 bases, and the junction held 6 bases outside the gene matches. Germline V CDR1 and CDR2: GTSNPN, SVGIG (reference sequence). CDR3 residues: CAWSPTGTSTDTQYF. The CDR3 DNA reads TGTGCCTGGAGCCCGACAGGGACGAGCACAGATACGCAGTATTTT.

This clonotype was detected only a few times. The chain joins TRBV6-6 to TRBJ2-7; a weak D match, TRBD1 (5 bases). Germline V gene data show CDR1 as MNHNY and CDR2 as SVGAGI (reference sequence). The CDR3 is 14 residues long. V shed 0 bases and J shed 3 bases, with 9 bases lying between them. In DNA, the CDR3 is TGTGCCAGCAGTTACTCGAGTAGGGGCTACGAGCAGTACTTC. As protein: CASSYSSRGYEQYF.

Concerning this clonotype itself: A much larger clone differs by one base, so this may be a read error. The V call is TRBV6-4, the J call TRBJ2-1; TRBD2 matches 7 bases. Germline-derived CDR1 and CDR2 are MRHNA and SNTAGT. The CDR3 is 13 residues long. The CDR3 DNA follows: TGTGCCCGCAGTCCCGGACTAGGCAATGAGCAGTTCTTC. It translates to CARSPGLGNEQFF.

The genes are TRBV18 and TRBJ2-1; D remains ambiguous. The CDR3 runs to 11 residues. In germline, CDR1 is KGHSH, CDR2 LQKENI. V dropped 3 bases and J dropped 9 bases, with 6 bases sitting between them. This CDR3 reads CASSPDIEQFF. The CDR3 DNA is TGTGCCAGCTCACCTGATATTGAGCAGTTCTTC.

This clonotype was detected ten times or more. The chain carries TRBV27 and TRBJ2-1; 8 nucleotides match TRBD2. Trimming cost V 4 bases and J 2 bases; bases outside gene matches: 7. The CDR3 loop spans 16 amino acids. Germline CDR1 is MNHEY and CDR2 is SMNVEV (reference sequence). The CDR3 loop is CASSSTSGGPYNEQFF. CDR3 sequence (DNA): TGTGCCAGCAGTTCAACGAGCGGGGGCCCCTACAATGAGCAGTTCTTC.